Listed below are T cell receptor beta chains from one sample, sequenced in a study of T cell repertoires in cytomegalovirus infection. TCRdb reanalysed the reads using MiXCR and keeps one entry per CDR3 protein. The table records some 700,000 distinct CDR3 sequences, roughly 36% of them present only once. These receptors' antigens are unknown. Sequencing used cultured PBMCs, obtained from culture after CMV antigen stimulation. The source is a human donor in good health (CMV status not recorded). Some clones in this sample may be carry-over from other donors' samples. Each CDR3 is given without its conserved first and last residue. Fields, in order: CDR3 protein, clone size, V gene, J gene. Some rows mark clone size as missing; the rest say once, few, many or name a class of expanded clone.

CDR3: AISESGGGTDTQY; size: NA; V: TRBV10-3; J: TRBJ2-3
CDR3: ASSYRPVPNYGYT; size: NA; V: TRBV7-8; J: TRBJ1-2
CDR3: ASTRAGGIYNEQF; size: NA; V: TRBV19; J: TRBJ2-1
CDR3: ASRAQRGGGNTDTQY; size: NA; V: TRBV12-3/TRBV12-4; J: TRBJ2-3
CDR3: SASEFVRIQY; size: NA; V: TRBV20-1; J: TRBJ2-4
CDR3: ASSFRDYYGYT; size: NA; V: TRBV7-2; J: TRBJ1-2
CDR3: SARDSERLPGETQY; size: few; V: TRBV20-1; J: TRBJ2-5
CDR3: ASSSGLLYEQY; size: few; V: TRBV7-2; J: TRBJ2-7
CDR3: ASSSRSGNEQY; size: few; V: TRBV7-2; J: TRBJ2-7
CDR3: ASSTRQGNGYT; size: NA; V: TRBV7-9; J: TRBJ1-2
CDR3: ATSDLEPVRSYNEQF; size: NA; V: TRBV24-1; J: TRBJ2-1
CDR3: ASSLYGRGPNTDTQY; size: NA; V: TRBV7-2; J: TRBJ2-3
CDR3: ASSFGPPGDTGELF; size: many; V: TRBV7-2; J: TRBJ2-2
CDR3: ASSPRQDTDTQY; size: many; V: TRBV7-2; J: TRBJ2-3
CDR3: ASTRAGGPYNEQF; size: few; V: TRBV11-2; J: TRBJ2-1
CDR3: ASSPLGQGARETQY; size: many; V: TRBV7-9; J: TRBJ2-5
CDR3: ASSPRGSGEQF; size: few; V: TRBV7-8; J: TRBJ2-1
CDR3: ASSLGQGWYEQY; size: NA; V: TRBV7-2; J: TRBJ2-7
CDR3: ASSQDRGGDGYT; size: NA; V: TRBV4-3; J: TRBJ1-2
CDR3: ASSSQRDRGYEKLF; size: few; V: TRBV7-9; J: TRBJ1-4
CDR3: ATSRGGAENEQF; size: NA; V: TRBV6-2/TRBV6-3; J: TRBJ2-1
CDR3: ASSWGPWRDTQY; size: few; V: TRBV12-3/TRBV12-4; J: TRBJ2-3
CDR3: SAAGAGEYQPQH; size: many; V: TRBV20-1; J: TRBJ1-5
CDR3: ASSPVGGAQEAF; size: NA; V: TRBV4-3; J: TRBJ1-1
CDR3: ASSLGTDPSREQY; size: few; V: TRBV27; J: TRBJ2-7
CDR3: ASSFLGLGYT; size: NA; V: TRBV7-2; J: TRBJ1-2
CDR3: ASSLTHGTGSYGYT; size: few; V: TRBV28; J: TRBJ1-2
CDR3: ASSSSAFVYNEQF; size: NA; V: TRBV7-2; J: TRBJ2-1
CDR3: SAKGSPSTTNEKLF; size: NA; V: TRBV20-1; J: TRBJ1-4
CDR3: ASSYRKVGDYEQY; size: few; V: TRBV6-6; J: TRBJ2-7
CDR3: ASSQVEPPRDTQY; size: NA; V: TRBV4-2; J: TRBJ2-3
CDR3: ASSARGGYYEQY; size: NA; V: TRBV7-9; J: TRBJ2-7
CDR3: ASISYSYEQY; size: NA; V: TRBV7-9; J: TRBJ2-7
CDR3: SARGQGYEKLF; size: NA; V: TRBV20-1; J: TRBJ1-4
CDR3: ASSIAGFETQY; size: few; V: TRBV19; J: TRBJ2-5
CDR3: ASSLWGQGNTIY; size: NA; V: TRBV11-2; J: TRBJ1-3
CDR3: ASSLGGGQPEAF; size: many; V: TRBV7-2; J: TRBJ1-1
CDR3: ASSQFMGQGSDGYT; size: NA; V: TRBV4-1; J: TRBJ1-2
CDR3: RAGQTDTEAF; size: few; V: TRBV20-1; J: TRBJ1-1
CDR3: ASSQDTSGTYEQY; size: NA; V: TRBV4-1; J: TRBJ2-7
CDR3: ASSIGLLRDTQY; size: few; V: TRBV19; J: TRBJ2-3
CDR3: ASTAVRYGSQY; size: NA; V: TRBV6-1; J: TRBJ2-3
CDR3: ASSLGMTLQGEQF; size: NA; V: TRBV12-3/TRBV12-4; J: TRBJ2-1
CDR3: ASSFRGALYNEQF; size: many; V: TRBV7-2; J: TRBJ2-1
CDR3: ASSPSDWSEQY; size: NA; V: TRBV5-4; J: TRBJ2-7
CDR3: ASSPDRADNSPLH; size: few; V: TRBV5-1; J: TRBJ1-6
CDR3: ASSFGPPSGNTIS; size: NA; V: TRBV5-3; J: TRBJ1-3
CDR3: ASSLTPLRDWGVYEQF; size: few; V: TRBV7-2; J: TRBJ2-1
CDR3: SASGDLRR; size: few; V: TRBV20-1; J: TRBJ1-2
CDR3: ASSSRGREAF; size: few; V: TRBV7-2; J: TRBJ1-1
CDR3: ASSLGPLTVSEQY; size: few; V: TRBV12-3/TRBV12-4; J: TRBJ2-7
CDR3: ASSASGGPYNEQF; size: NA; V: TRBV9; J: TRBJ2-1
CDR3: ASSPGRAQY; size: few; V: TRBV6-1; J: TRBJ2-7
CDR3: ASRNRGTAAYGYT; size: NA; V: TRBV6-2/TRBV6-3; J: TRBJ1-2
CDR3: ASSYSNVQPQH; size: NA; V: TRBV6-5; J: TRBJ1-5
CDR3: ASKGVSGYNEQF; size: few; V: TRBV12-3/TRBV12-4; J: TRBJ2-1
CDR3: ASSLPMPKEAF; size: once; V: TRBV7-9; J: TRBJ1-1
CDR3: ASSSIGRLQETQY; size: NA; V: TRBV6-2/TRBV6-3; J: TRBJ2-5
CDR3: ASKGTGELF; size: NA; V: TRBV2; J: TRBJ2-2